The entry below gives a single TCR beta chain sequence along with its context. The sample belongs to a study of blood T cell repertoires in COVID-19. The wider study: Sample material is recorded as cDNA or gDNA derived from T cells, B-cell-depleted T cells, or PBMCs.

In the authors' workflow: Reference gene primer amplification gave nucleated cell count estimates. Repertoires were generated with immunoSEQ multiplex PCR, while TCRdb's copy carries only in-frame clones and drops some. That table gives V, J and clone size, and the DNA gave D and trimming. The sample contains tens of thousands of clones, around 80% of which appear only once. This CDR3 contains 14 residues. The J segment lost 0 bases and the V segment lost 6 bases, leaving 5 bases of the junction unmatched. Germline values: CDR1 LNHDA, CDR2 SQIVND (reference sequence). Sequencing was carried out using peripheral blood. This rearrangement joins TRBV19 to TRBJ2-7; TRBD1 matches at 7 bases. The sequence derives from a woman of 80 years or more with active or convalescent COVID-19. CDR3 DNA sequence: TGTGCCAGTAGACCCCGGGACAGCTCCTACGAGCAGTACTTC. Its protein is CASRPRDSSYEQYF.